This entry describes one TCR beta chain. Its antigen is unknown. This sample is drawn from a study of CD4 T cells in relation to SARS-CoV-2 and coronaviruses. Whole-study results and caveats: Monoreactive clones expanded significantly more to SARS-CoV-2 than crossreactive clones did.

CD4+ T cells from unexposed donors were obtained before the COVID-19 pandemic (2011-2018). CD4+ T cells were isolated from the cells after 10 days of culture. Unexposed-donor CD4+ T cells were probed with SARS-CoV-2 S/N and four cold-coronavirus spikes, cells permitting. The method was immunoSEQ multiplex PCR; TCRdb's version includes in-frame clones alone and lacks a portion of them. This sample has over 15,000 clones, with 65% to 75% found just once. V shed 1 base, J shed 7 bases, and the junction held 2 bases outside the gene matches. Germline V gene data show CDR1 as SGHVS and CDR2 as FNYEAQ. CDR3 size: 15 residues.

The receptor was derived from a human donor in good health. Material: CD4+ T cells from PBMCs, cultured in vitro. The V and J genes are TRBV7-6 and TRBJ2-5, with TRBD2 matching 14 bases. CDR3 bases: TGTGCCAGCAGCTTAGACGGGACTAGCGGGGGGACCCAGTACTTC. It codes for CASSLDGTSGGTQYF.